This T cell receptor (beta chain) was recovered during a study of siplizumab effects on memory and regulatory T cells. Some clones are missing from TCRdb's copy, which holds only in-frame ones; the method was immunoSEQ multiplex PCR. The repertoire holds 100,000 to 110,000 clones, with about 95% as singletons. Study observations and caveats: Alloreactive clones mapping to unstimulated subsets formed only a minor fraction.

Comment on this clone: The antigen remains unidentified.

The CDR3 totals 13 residues. Germline loops: CDR1 KGHSH, CDR2 LQKENI. V lost 2 bases and J 6 bases, leaving 8 bases between the germline ends. This TCR was sampled from a human donor in good health. The chain links TRBV18 to TRBJ2-4; D uncertain. The source material was non-Treg CD4+ T cells sorted from blood. The CDR3 loop reads CASSPGLGNIQYF. The CDR3 bases are TGTGCCAGCTCACCAGGGCTAGGAAACATTCAGTACTTC.